At least ten counts were recorded for the clone carrying this TCR beta chain. Its specificity is not known. The sample is drawn from a study of post-analysis software for immune sequencing data. Whole-study findings and limits: Normalized Chao1 diversity was significantly reduced in patients versus controls. Co-batched samples clustered tightly together by F measure. Higher frequency in patients than in controls was seen for roughly 5 TRBV segments, with TRBV5-6, TRBV5-1 and TRBV20-1 among them.

Trimming removed 0 bases at V and 7 bases at J, with 21 bases between. CDR3 length: 17 amino acids. Germline CDR1 reads MGHRA; CDR2 reads YSYEKL. Unique molecular identifiers featured in each of the TCR beta cDNA libraries. Each batch of 1 to 10 million T cells produced 400,000 to 650,000 cDNA molecules. TCRdb redid the calling of the PCR reads with MiXCR, one entry per CDR3 protein. Among 150,000 to 200,000 distinct CDR3 sequences listed, over 25% were seen once. Sequences were obtained from blood. The clonotype originates from a girl aged 5 to 17 with multiple sclerosis. The rearrangement joins TRBV4-1 to TRBJ1-2; maybe TRBD1 (6 bases). CDR3 in amino acids: CASSQDIGSRGPGGYTF. The DNA of the CDR3 is TGCGCCAGCAGCCAAGATATTGGTAGTCGGGGGCCAGGTGGCTACACCTTC.